Shown below are 28 T cell receptor beta chains from a single sample sequenced in a study of blood T cell repertoires in COVID-19. Profiling relied on immunoSEQ multiplex PCR, and the TCRdb table lists in-frame clones only, not all of them. The sample consists of around 500,000 clones, over 75% of them appearing once. The sample consisted of PBMCs or T cells enriched from blood (not recorded which). All receptors come from a woman between 40 and 55 years old who had recovered from COVID-19.

The rearrangement links TRBV11-2 to TRBJ1-6; 7 bases fit TRBD1. V shed 1 base and J 10 bases; nucleotides not matched to a gene: 7. Germline CDR1 is SGHAT and CDR2 is FQNNGV. This CDR3 has 15 amino acids. CDR3 nucleotides: TGTGCCAGCAGCTTAGTAGGTGGCAGGGGGTCACCCCTCCACTTT. Amino acid sequence: CASSLVGGRGSPLHF.

This rearrangement joins TRBV18 to TRBJ2-5, with unresolved D. This CDR3 is built from 14 residues. Germline V lookup: CDR1 KGHSH, CDR2 LQKENI. With 1 base removed from V and 1 base from J, the gap between germline ends came to 7 bases. In nucleotides, the CDR3 is TGTGCCAGCTCACCACTCGCGATCCAAGAGACCCAGTACTTC. This gives the protein CASSPLAIQETQYF.

V gene TRBV12-3 or TRBV12-4 combines with J gene TRBJ2-1; maybe TRBD2 (6 bases). Trimming shortened V by 1 base and J by 7 bases, and 8 bases separated the two germline ends. The CDR3 is 13 amino acids. CDR3 region: CASSLGTINEQFF. CDR3 DNA: TGTGCCAGCAGTTTAGGGACTATTAATGAGCAGTTCTTC.

In its sample, this clone was seen a few times. This chain links TRBV11-3 with TRBJ2-1; 14 nucleotides line up with TRBD2. Germline V lookup: CDR1 SGHNT, CDR2 YENEEA. The CDR3 covers 15 residues. Losses at the gene ends were 5 bases for V and 8 bases for J; bases not matched to a gene: 5. For the CDR3, the DNA is TGTGCCAGCAGCCTCGGGACTAGCGGGAGAGATGAGCAGTTCTTC. This gives the protein CASSLGTSGRDEQFF.

The chain carries TRBV27 and TRBJ1-1; 8 nucleotides line up with TRBD1. Trimming took 3 bases from V and 6 from J; bases not matched to a gene: 3. Germline V gene lookup returns CDR1 MNHEY and CDR2 SMNVEV (reference sequence). The CDR3 is 13 amino acids. The CDR3 here is CASSFDRGAEAFF. DNA for the CDR3: TGTGCCAGCAGTTTCGACAGGGGCGCTGAAGCTTTCTTT.

The chain couples TRBV6-5 to TRBJ1-1; 9 bases map to TRBD1. The CDR3 spans 12 residues. Germline-derived CDR1 and CDR2 are MNHEY and SVGAGI. The junction had 6 bases not matched to a gene; V was cut back by 5 bases and J by 11 bases. CDR3 protein: CASSNRQGGAFF. The CDR3 DNA reads TGTGCCAGCAGTAACCGACAGGGGGGGGCTTTCTTT.

The CDR3 loop reads CASTRTGGHYEQYF. The CDR3 DNA follows: TGTGCCAGCACCCGGACAGGGGGCCATTACGAGCAGTACTTC. The chain recombines TRBV5-6 with TRBJ2-7; TRBD1 aligns across 11 bases. The V and J ends lost 6 bases and 4 bases, in that order; junction bases with no gene match: 6. The CDR3 length is 14 residues. Germline V lookup: CDR1 SGHDT, CDR2 YYEEEE.

The chain employs TRBV5-4 and TRBJ2-7, with a weak D call TRBD2 (6 bases). The V and J ends lost 4 bases and 3 bases respectively, with 20 bases between them. The CDR3 is 16 residues long. CDR1 is SGHNT, CDR2 YYREEE, per germline (reference sequence). The CDR3 bases are TGTGCCAGCAGCCCCTCTCCGGCTGAGGAGGGCTACGAGCAGTACTTC. It codes for CASSPSPAEEGYEQYF.

As to this clone: This same CDR3 is encoded by further DNA sequences in the sample. The chain joins TRBV15 to TRBJ1-1; D remains ambiguous. Germline V lookup: CDR1 LNHNV, CDR2 YYDKDF (reference sequence). The CDR3 totals 13 residues. V was shortened by 0 bases and J by 0 bases, with 2 bases between the two germline ends. The CDR3 protein is CATSRDMNTEAFF. The DNA for the CDR3 is TGTGCCACCAGCAGAGACATGAACACTGAAGCTTTCTTT.

The rearrangement links TRBV5-1 to TRBJ2-3, with D possibly TRBD1 on 5 matching bases. The CDR3 has 16 residues. V lost 3 bases and J 0 bases, leaving 14 bases between the germline ends. The germline V gene has CDR1 SGHRS and CDR2 YFSETQ. The CDR3 sequence is CASSSDQGQSTDTQYF. Written as DNA, the CDR3 is TGCGCCAGCAGCTCCGACCAGGGTCAGAGCACAGATACGCAGTATTTT.

This chain uses TRBV30 with TRBJ2-5, with D possibly matching TRBD1 (6 bases). V lost 2 bases, J lost 2 bases, and 12 bases lay in between. CDR1 is GTSNPN, CDR2 SVGIG, per germline (reference sequence). The CDR3 extends over 14 amino acids. CDR3 sequence (DNA): TGTGCCTGGAGTCTAAGGACAGTTCAAGAGACCCAGTACTTC. The encoded protein is CAWSLRTVQETQYF.

V gene TRBV7-8 combines with J gene TRBJ2-7; 10 bases match TRBD1. The V and J ends lost 0 bases and 2 bases, in that order; junction bases with no gene match: 4. This CDR3 comprises 16 residues. Germline V lookup: CDR1 SGHVS, CDR2 FQNEAQ. The CDR3 sequence: CASSLAMGTGAYEQYF. CDR3 DNA sequence: TGTGCCAGCAGCTTAGCGATGGGGACAGGGGCCTACGAGCAGTACTTC.

The chain combines TRBV27 with TRBJ2-3, with 13 bases lining up with TRBD2. Germline trimming cut 6 bases from V and 7 bases from J; bases unmatched to any gene: 4. This CDR3 spans 14 amino acids. Germline loops: CDR1 MNHEY, CDR2 SMNVEV (reference sequence). CDR3 sequence (DNA): TGTGCCAGCAGGGGACTAGCGGGGACCTATACGCAGTATTTT. This gives the protein CASRGLAGTYTQYF.

The CDR3 spells CASSLEVAAPPRDTQYF. The DNA of the CDR3 is TGTGCCAGCAGCTTGGAAGTAGCGGCCCCGCCCAGAGATACGCAGTATTTT. The V and J genes are TRBV5-4 and TRBJ2-3; a weak D match, TRBD2 (6 bases). The germline CDR1 and CDR2 sequences are SGHNT and YYREEE (reference sequence). The CDR3 runs 17 residues. Trimming took off 0 bases at V and 5 bases at J, with 19 bases between the two ends.

V usage is TRBV27 and J usage is TRBJ1-1; 9 nucleotides agree with TRBD1. The germline V gene has CDR1 MNHEY and CDR2 SMNVEV (reference sequence). This CDR3 has 16 residues. V was clipped by 4 bases and J by 0 bases; unmatched bases: 6. CDR3 in amino acids: CASSSGDRVVNTEAFF. The CDR3 DNA is TGTGCCAGCAGTTCCGGGGACAGGGTGGTGAACACTGAAGCTTTCTTT.

The CDR3: CASSLGTEISYEQYF. The CDR3, as DNA: TGTGCCAGCAGCTTAGGTACAGAGATCTCCTACGAGCAGTACTTC. The genes are TRBV7-6 and TRBJ2-7; D is unresolved. The CDR3 extends over 15 amino acids. Trimming removed 1 base from V and 0 bases from J, with 10 bases in between. Per germline, CDR1 SGHVS and CDR2 FNYEAQ. Looking up the rest from reference TRBV7-6 and TRBJ2-7 gives the full variable domain: GAGVSQSPRYKVTKRGQDVALRCDPISGHVSLYWYRQALGQGPEFLTYFNYEAQQDKSGLPNDRFSAERPEGSISTLTIQRTEQRDSAMYRCASSLGTEISYEQYFGPGTRLTVT.

V and J are TRBV12-3 or TRBV12-4 and TRBJ1-2; possible D gene TRBD1, 6 bases. V was cut by 6 bases and J by 9 bases, with 14 bases left in between. CDR3 length: 12 residues. The CDR3 protein is CASSRGLSRYTF. The CDR3 coding sequence is TGTGCCAGCAGCAGGGGATTATCTCGCTACACCTTC.

This chain links TRBV2 with TRBJ2-7; 7 bases map to TRBD1. Germline V lookup: CDR1 SNHLY, CDR2 FYNNEI. The CDR3 runs 13 residues. V was clipped by 6 bases and J by 5 bases; unmatched bases: 7. This CDR3 reads CASSAEGGNEQYF. CDR3 sequence (DNA): TGTGCCAGCAGCGCAGAAGGGGGCAACGAGCAGTACTTC.

V is TRBV19 and J is TRBJ2-7; tentative D call: TRBD2 (5 bases). Germline CDR1 and CDR2: LNHDA and SQIVND (reference sequence). Trimming stripped 1 base from V and 0 bases from J, with 13 bases between. The CDR3 is 16 residues long. CDR3 in amino acids: CASSIVRELTSYEQYF. CDR3 nucleotide sequence: TGTGCCAGTAGTATAGTAAGGGAGCTCACCTCCTACGAGCAGTACTTC.

This clone was found once. The genes are TRBV7-2 and TRBJ2-2, with 9 bases that match TRBD2. V was clipped by 6 bases and J by 2 bases; unmatched bases: 13. The V gene's germline CDR1 is SGHTA and CDR2 FQGNSA. This CDR3 is built from 18 residues. The CDR3 region is CASRVSGRWEPNTGELFF. CDR3 in DNA: TGTGCCAGCAGAGTTAGCGGGAGATGGGAACCCAACACCGGGGAGCTGTTTTTT.

J is TRBJ1-5 and V is TRBV18, with D uncertain. V was trimmed by 3 bases and J by 0 bases, leaving 9 bases between them. The CDR3 is made up of 15 amino acids. Germline V CDR1 and CDR2: KGHSH, LQKENI. This CDR3 reads CASSPFGDSNQPQHF. The CDR3 DNA sequence: TGTGCCAGCTCACCGTTCGGGGATAGCAATCAGCCCCAGCATTTT.

The chain combines TRBV30 with TRBJ1-1; D is unresolved. The V and J ends lost 2 bases and 1 base respectively, with 8 bases between them. This CDR3 is built from 13 residues. Germline V gene data show CDR1 as GTSNPN and CDR2 as SVGIG (reference sequence). This CDR3 is CAWSLQPNTEAFF. CDR3 DNA sequence: TGTGCCTGGAGTTTACAGCCGAACACTGAAGCTTTCTTT.

The V and J genes are TRBV2 and TRBJ2-4; D is possibly TRBD2 (6 bases). V was shortened by 6 bases and J by 14 bases, with 20 bases between the two germline ends. The germline V gene encodes CDR1 SNHLY and CDR2 FYNNEI. This CDR3 has 13 residues. The CDR3 loop reads CASSWRGRSLKYF. The DNA for the CDR3 is TGTGCCAGCAGCTGGAGGGGCCGCTCCTTAAAGTACTTC.

The V call is TRBV29-1, the J call TRBJ1-1; D is unresolved. The CDR3 length is 13 residues. V shed 6 bases and J shed 3 bases, with 14 bases lying between them. Per the germline V gene, CDR1 is SQVTM and CDR2 is ANQGSEA. Here the CDR3 reads CSVLNLRDTEAFF. CDR3 DNA: TGCAGCGTGCTTAATTTGAGAGACACTGAAGCTTTCTTT.

This rearrangement joins TRBV7-8 to TRBJ1-2; 8 bases are a match to TRBD1. V lost 5 bases and J lost 8; bases outside the gene matches: 7. The CDR3 covers 13 residues. Germline CDR1 and CDR2: SGHVS and FQNEAQ. Here the CDR3 DNA reads TGTGCCAGCAGCCACAGGGGGAGTGGCGGCTACACCTTC. Protein product: CASSHRGSGGYTF.

The V call is TRBV6-1, the J call TRBJ1-3, with D hard to call. Looked up from germline, CDR1 is MNHNS and CDR2 is SASEGT. Trimming left V 3 bases short and J 0 bases short, with 9 bases between. The CDR3 has 15 amino acids. CDR3 loop: CASSEWQYSGNTIYF. The DNA of the CDR3 is TGTGCCAGCAGTGAGTGGCAGTACTCTGGAAACACCATATATTTT.

The CDR3 DNA sequence: TGTGCCACCAGCCTAACGAGAGGACGGGGGACCTCCTACGAGCAGTACTTC. It translates to CATSLTRGRGTSYEQYF. The genes are TRBV15 and TRBJ2-7; D is perhaps TRBD2 (6 bases). The V end lost 5 bases, the J end lost 0 bases, and 20 bases lay between the germline ends. Germline V gene sequence: CDR1 LNHNV, CDR2 YYDKDF (reference sequence). This CDR3 contains 17 residues.

The chain employs TRBV5-1 and TRBJ2-7, with 9 bases that match TRBD1. The CDR3 loop spans 14 amino acids. V lost 4 bases to trimming and J lost 3 bases; unmatched junction nucleotides: 5. Germline V gene data show CDR1 as SGHRS and CDR2 as YFSETQ. For the CDR3, the DNA is TGCGCCAGCAGCCGTGACAGGGGGAGCTACGAGCAGTACTTC. It encodes CASSRDRGSYEQYF.